Following are 13 T cell receptor beta chains from one sample sequenced in a study of CD8 T cells in ankylosing spondylitis. TCRdb ran MiXCR on the 5' RACE reads and lists one entry per CDR3 protein. The data hold under 250,000 distinct CDR3 sequences, with 32% observed a single time. Sequenced input: blood, either unsorted or a sorted T cell fraction (not recorded which). The receptors come from a male donor with ankylosing spondylitis or in good health (not recorded which).

The gene calls are TRBV7-2 and TRBJ1-5, with TRBD1 matching 7 bases. Germline lookup yields CDR1 SGHTA and CDR2 FQGNSA. J was trimmed by 7 bases and V by 5 bases; bases with no gene match: 8. This CDR3 has 14 residues. The DNA of the CDR3 is TGTGCCAGCAGCAAAAGACAGGGCGGCCAGCCCCAGCATTTT. Translated, it gives CASSKRQGGQPQHF.

The genes are TRBV12-3 or TRBV12-4 and TRBJ1-2, with D unresolved. The germline V and J ends were trimmed by 5 bases and 5 bases, with 9 bases remaining between them. The CDR3 is made up of 12 amino acids. In nucleotides, the CDR3 is TGTGCCAGCAGTCCGACTGAATATGGCTACACCTTC. Its protein is CASSPTEYGYTF.

This rearrangement joins TRBV7-8 to TRBJ2-3, with 12 positions matching TRBD2. The CDR3 is made up of 19 amino acids. Looked up from germline, CDR1 is SGHVS and CDR2 is FQNEAQ. V gave up 0 bases and J gave up 0 bases; unmatched junction bases: 7. CDR3 DNA sequence: TGTGCCAGCAGCTTAGCGGGACTAGCGGGCCTCCATAGCACAGATACGCAGTATTTT. Translated: CASSLAGLAGLHSTDTQYF. Filled out from reference TRBV7-8 and TRBJ2-3, the complete variable domain reads GAGVSQSPRYKVAKRGQDVALRCDPISGHVSLFWYQQALGQGPEFLTYFQNEAQLDKSGLPSDRFFAERPEGSVSTLKIQRTQQEDSAVYLCASSLAGLAGLHSTDTQYFGPGTRLTVL.

The chain employs TRBV20-1 and TRBJ1-3; no definite D call. The germline V gene encodes CDR1 DFQATT and CDR2 SNEGSKA (reference sequence). V was cut by 0 bases and J by 3 bases, with 9 bases left in between. This CDR3 has 14 residues. The CDR3: CSARDRAFGNTIYF. CDR3 bases: TGCAGTGCTAGAGATCGAGCCTTTGGAAACACCATATATTTT.

The chain couples TRBV20-1 to TRBJ1-2; D is undetermined. V lost 6 bases and J lost 2, with 7 bases in between. The CDR3 covers 11 residues. CDR1 is DFQATT and CDR2 is SNEGSKA in the germline V gene (reference sequence). Written as DNA, the CDR3 is TGCAGTGCGATGGACAACTATGGCTACACCTTC. Its translation: CSAMDNYGYTF.

CDR3 nucleotides: TGCAGTGCTAGGACGGGACAGGGAATAGGATCACCCCTCCACTTT. Amino acid sequence: CSARTGQGIGSPLHF. The chain carries TRBV20-1 and TRBJ1-6; TRBD1 agrees at 9 bases. The V segment lost 3 bases and the J segment 10 bases; nucleotides outside the gene matches: 10. Per the germline V gene, CDR1 is DFQATT and CDR2 is SNEGSKA (reference sequence). The CDR3 has 15 residues.

V usage is TRBV7-9 and J usage is TRBJ2-5; 13 bases map to TRBD2. CDR3 size: 17 residues. From germline, CDR1 is SEHNR and CDR2 FQNEAQ (reference sequence). V shed 0 bases and J 5 bases; nucleotides not matched to a gene: 6. The CDR3 DNA reads TGTGCCAGCAGCTTAGCGACTAGCGGGGGGCCTCGGGAGACCCAGTACTTC. It yields the protein CASSLATSGGPRETQYF.

The chain combines TRBV20-1 with TRBJ2-3; possible D gene TRBD2, 5 bases. This CDR3 comprises 14 residues. Germline V gene sequence: CDR1 DFQATT, CDR2 SNEGSKA (reference sequence). V lost 3 bases and J 4 bases, leaving 14 bases between the germline ends. CDR3 nucleotide sequence: TGCAGTGCTAGCCTAGCTAGAACATCAGATACGCAGTATTTT. Protein sequence: CSASLARTSDTQYF.

This clonotype has more than one count but fewer than ten. The rearrangement uses TRBV7-2 and TRBJ2-5, with 9 bases aligning to TRBD2. CDR1 and CDR2 from the germline V gene are SGHTA and FQGNSA. Losses at the gene ends were 2 bases for V and 5 bases for J; bases not matched to a gene: 0. This CDR3 spans 13 amino acids. The CDR3 loop is CASSLTSGETQYF. The CDR3 DNA is TGTGCCAGCAGCTTAACTAGCGGGGAGACCCAGTACTTC. The variable domain in full, completed from reference TRBV7-2 and TRBJ2-5, reads GAGVSQSPSNKVTEKGKDVELRCDPISGHTALYWYRQSLGQGLEFLIYFQGNSAPDKSGLPSDRFSAERTGGSVSTLTIQRTQQEDSAVYLCASSLTSGETQYFGPGTRLLVL.

The chain recombines TRBV29-1 with TRBJ2-1, with a weak D call TRBD2 (5 bases). The germline V gene has CDR1 SQVTM and CDR2 ANQGSEA. Trimming stripped 6 bases from V and 7 bases from J, with 16 bases between. The CDR3 is made up of 13 amino acids. CDR3 region: CSVRDFRRNEQFF. CDR3 DNA sequence: TGCAGCGTCCGGGATTTTCGGAGAAATGAGCAGTTCTTC.

This clonotype was picked up many times. The gene calls are TRBV29-1 and TRBJ1-1, with D unresolved. The CDR3 consists of 12 residues. Between the trimmed V and J ends, which lost 6 bases and 1 base, there was a span of 9 bases. Germline CDR1 SQVTM, CDR2 ANQGSEA. CDR3 coding DNA: TGCAGCGTCCGGACGGGGAACACTGAAGCTTTCTTT. Protein sequence: CSVRTGNTEAFF.

The V call is TRBV6-5, the J call TRBJ2-3; unclear D gene. Germline V CDR1 and CDR2: MNHEY, SVGAGI. This CDR3 has 14 amino acids. The V end was cut by 2 bases, the J end by 2 bases, with 8 bases between. The CDR3 spells CASSYGPITDTQYF. The CDR3, as DNA: TGTGCCAGCAGTTACGGGCCGATCACAGATACGCAGTATTTT.

This clonotype was observed a few times. The V gene is TRBV5-1, the J gene TRBJ1-1; weak D call: TRBD1 (5 bases). V was shortened by 1 base and J by 5 bases, with 9 bases between the two germline ends. The CDR3 consists of 13 residues. Germline CDR1 is SGHRS and CDR2 is YFSETQ. The CDR3 sequence: CASSLRGVTEAFF. DNA of the CDR3: TGCGCCAGCAGCTTGCGGGGGGTGACTGAAGCTTTCTTT. The variable domain in full, completed from reference TRBV5-1 and TRBJ1-1, reads KAGVTQTPRYLIKTRGQQVTLSCSPISGHRSVSWYQQTPGQGLQFLFEYFSETQRNKGNFPGRFSGRQFSNSRSEMNVSTLELGDSALYLCASSLRGVTEAFFGQGTRLTVV.